This paragraph covers one T cell receptor beta chain sequence. The sample holds other DNA sequences that translate to the same CDR3. This sample stems from a study of control samples from healthy donors and cancer patients. Assay: immunoSEQ multiplex PCR; the TCRdb copy retains only in-frame clones and omits some. This table has about 180,000 clones, nearly 90% appearing once. Sequenced sample: blood. The TCR originated in a woman aged 50 to 60 in good health.

The CDR3 DNA follows: TGCGCCAGTAGCTGGGGACTGATGAACACTGAAGCTTTCTTT. Its translation: CASSWGLMNTEAFF. The chain is built from TRBV4-1 and TRBJ1-1; D might be TRBD1 (5 bases). Trimming stripped 9 bases from V and 0 bases from J, with 14 bases between. This CDR3 comprises 14 residues. The germline gives CDR1 MGHRA, CDR2 YSYEKL.